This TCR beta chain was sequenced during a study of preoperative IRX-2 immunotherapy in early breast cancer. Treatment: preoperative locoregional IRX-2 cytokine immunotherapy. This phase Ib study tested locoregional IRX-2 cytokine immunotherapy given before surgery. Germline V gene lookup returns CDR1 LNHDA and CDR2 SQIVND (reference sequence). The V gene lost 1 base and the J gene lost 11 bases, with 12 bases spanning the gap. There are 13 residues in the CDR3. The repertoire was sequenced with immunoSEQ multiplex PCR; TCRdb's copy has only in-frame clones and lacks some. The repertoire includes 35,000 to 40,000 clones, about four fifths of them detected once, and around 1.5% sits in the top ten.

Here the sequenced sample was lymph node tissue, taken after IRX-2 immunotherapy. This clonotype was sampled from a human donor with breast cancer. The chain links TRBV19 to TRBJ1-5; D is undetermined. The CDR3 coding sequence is TGTGCCAGTAGTATAGGGTGGCCTTCTACCCAGCATTTT. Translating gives CASSIGWPSTQHF.